What follows are 16 T cell receptor beta chains derived from one specimen sequenced in a study of blood T cells in healthy people across ages. Alongside a J-beta primer mix, a sample-barcoded 5' primer served in a second PCR lasting roughly 7 to 11 cycles. Via MiXCR, TCRdb re-called the 5' RACE reads, giving one row per CDR3 protein. The sample includes about 760,000 distinct CDR3 sequences, 20% to 25% of them seen just once. The same sample was also studied in work on T cells of mothers and their children.

Material: blood. The receptors originated from a boy aged 5 to 17 in good health.

The CDR3 DNA is TGTGCCAGCAGCCTAACCGAGCAGTACTTC. Its translation: CASSLTEQYF. The chain has TRBV7-9 and TRBJ2-7; D is undetermined. The V gene's germline CDR1 is SEHNR and CDR2 FQNEAQ (reference sequence). Trimming cost V 5 bases and J 6 bases, with 5 bases left between them. The CDR3 spans 10 residues.

This clonotype was counted many times. This rearrangement joins TRBV20-1 to TRBJ1-1, with D unresolved. Germline V CDR1 and CDR2: DFQATT, SNEGSKA (reference sequence). The CDR3 has 11 amino acids. Trimming pared 0 bases from V and 11 bases from J, leaving 10 bases between. The CDR3 DNA reads as TGCAGTGCTAGAGATCAGGAACGGGCTTTCTTT. Protein product: CSARDQERAFF.

This clonotype was seen more than once but under ten times. The rearrangement uses TRBV6-6 and TRBJ2-7; D not certain. The CDR3 is made up of 14 amino acids. The V and J ends lost 6 bases and 0 bases respectively, with 12 bases between them. Looked up from germline, CDR1 is MNHNY and CDR2 is SVGAGI (reference sequence). CDR3 sequence (DNA): TGTGCCAGCAGCATAGGTTCTAACTCCTACGAGCAGTACTTC. Translating gives CASSIGSNSYEQYF.

This clonotype came up a few times. The chain combines TRBV6-2 or TRBV6-3 with TRBJ2-2; D possibly corresponds to TRBD2 (6 bases). CDR3 length equals 14 residues. Trimming took 7 bases from V and 1 from J, leaving 10 bases between them. CDR1 is MNHEY, CDR2 SVGEGT, per germline. CDR3 sequence: CASTGTGNTGELFF. The CDR3 DNA reads TGTGCCAGCACCGGGACTGGGAACACCGGGGAGCTGTTTTTT.

The rearrangement joins TRBV5-1 to TRBJ1-4; no firm D call. This CDR3 spans 20 amino acids. V lost 5 bases, J lost 8 bases, and 34 bases lay in between. CDR1 is SGHRS, CDR2 YFSETQ, per germline. CDR3 residues: CASRALGPTLRQNGQEKLFF. The CDR3, as DNA: TGCGCCAGCAGGGCTTTAGGGCCTACCTTACGTCAAAACGGGCAAGAAAAACTGTTTTTT. Looking up the rest from reference TRBV5-1 and TRBJ1-4 gives the full variable domain: KAGVTQTPRYLIKTRGQQVTLSCSPISGHRSVSWYQQTPGQGLQFLFEYFSETQRNKGNFPGRFSGRQFSNSRSEMNVSTLELGDSALYLCASRALGPTLRQNGQEKLFFGSGTQLSVL.

The chain couples TRBV23-1 to TRBJ1-4; tentatively, D is TRBD1 (5 bases). TRBV23-1 belongs to the ORF category, with a function that is uncertain. This CDR3 is built from 18 residues. The germline V and J ends were trimmed by 1 base and 5 bases, with 20 bases remaining between them. CDR3 nucleotide sequence: TGCGCCAGCAGTCAATTGTCCGGGACCGGCCGTCGGAATGAAAAACTGTTTTTT. Its translation: CASSQLSGTGRRNEKLFF.

The chain joins TRBV6-2 or TRBV6-3 to TRBJ2-7, with 9 bases lining up with TRBD1. CDR1 MNHEY and CDR2 SVGEGT come from the germline V gene. V shed 6 bases, J shed 5 bases, and the junction held 8 bases outside the gene matches. The CDR3 sequence is 14 residues long. The chain's CDR3 is CASSRWTGDDEQYF. The DNA for the CDR3 is TGTGCCAGCAGCCGGTGGACAGGGGATGACGAGCAGTACTTC.

This sequence joins TRBV29-1 and TRBJ2-5, with D unclear. The CDR3 has 16 residues. The germline gives CDR1 SQVTM, CDR2 ANQGSEA. The ends were cut back, 0 bases at V and 0 bases at J, with 14 bases in the middle. Here the CDR3 DNA reads TGCAGCGTTGAAGATCCTTTTCAGGCTTACCAAGAGACCCAGTACTTC. Protein product: CSVEDPFQAYQETQYF.

The genes are TRBV20-1 and TRBJ2-2; the match to TRBD2 covers 9 bases. J gave up 2 bases and V 0 bases, and 4 bases lay outside the gene matches. The CDR3 runs to 16 residues. CDR1 is DFQATT and CDR2 is SNEGSKA in the germline V gene (reference sequence). Here the CDR3 DNA reads TGCAGTGCTAGAGATCGGCTAGCGGGAAACACCGGGGAGCTGTTTTTT. It codes for CSARDRLAGNTGELFF.

In DNA, the CDR3 is TGTGCCAGCAGGAGACAGGGGGCGGTCGAGCAGTACTTC. Protein sequence: CASRRQGAVEQYF. This chain connects TRBV4-2 to TRBJ2-7; 10 bases agree with TRBD1. V lost 6 bases, J lost 6 bases, and 5 bases stayed unmatched. Germline V gene sequence: CDR1 LGHNA, CDR2 YNFKEQ. The CDR3 loop spans 13 amino acids.

Details on this clonotype: Germline and junction disagree at one end, which may indicate a read error. The genes are TRBV7-7 and TRBJ2-7, with D perhaps matching TRBD2 (6 bases). The CDR3 spans 15 residues. Germline V lookup: CDR1 SSHAT, CDR2 FNYEAQ (reference sequence). The CDR3 is CASSPGGVLSYEQYF. The CDR3 DNA reads as TGTGCTAGCAGCCCGGGCGGGGTATTATCCTACGAGCAGTACTTC.

The sample holds many counts of this clonotype. The chain uses TRBV7-9 and TRBJ2-7; no reliable D call. Germline V gene sequence: CDR1 SEHNR, CDR2 FQNEAQ (reference sequence). The CDR3 runs 12 residues. Trimming removed 5 bases at V and 4 bases at J, with 9 bases between. The chain's CDR3 is CASSPTVYEQYF. CDR3 sequence (DNA): TGTGCCAGCAGCCCCACAGTTTACGAGCAGTACTTC.

This clonotype showed up just once. The chain is built from TRBV9 and TRBJ2-1, with 9 nucleotides matching TRBD2. CDR3 length: 17 amino acids. V gave up 4 bases and J gave up 0 bases; unmatched junction bases: 8. Per germline, CDR1 SGDLS and CDR2 YYNGEE. The CDR3 region is CASSPAGGASSYNEQFF. In DNA form, the CDR3 reads TGTGCCAGCAGCCCAGCGGGGGGCGCGAGCTCCTACAATGAGCAGTTCTTC. The entire variable domain, with the rest obtained from reference TRBV9 and TRBJ2-1, is as follows: DSGVTQTPKHLITATGQRVTLRCSPRSGDLSVYWYQQSLDQGLQFLIQYYNGEERAKGNILERFSAQQFPDLHSELNLSSLELGDSALYFCASSPAGGASSYNEQFFGPGTRLTVL.

This clonotype was counted a few times. The chain carries TRBV6-6 and TRBJ2-7; D is perhaps TRBD2 (6 bases). The DNA end is a closer match to TRBJ2-1, so the J assignment may be wrong. Per germline, CDR1 MNHNY and CDR2 SVGAGI (reference sequence). The CDR3 has 15 residues. This chain's CDR3 is CASNTAAGPDNEQFF. CDR3 DNA sequence: TGTGCCAGCAATACTGCTGCGGGGCCAGACAATGAGCAGTTCTTC.

The V call is TRBV12-3 or TRBV12-4, the J call TRBJ2-5; 8 bases are shared with TRBD1. J was trimmed by 2 bases and V by 6 bases; bases with no gene match: 8. The CDR3 has 15 amino acids. CDR3: CASRPDGTGQETQYF. The CDR3 coding sequence is TGTGCCAGCAGACCTGATGGGACAGGACAAGAGACCCAGTACTTC.

The chain uses TRBV29-1 and TRBJ1-1; TRBD1 matches at 7 bases. CDR1 is SQVTM and CDR2 is ANQGSEA in the germline V gene. The CDR3 is 12 amino acids. With 7 bases clipped from V and 7 bases from J, the junction kept 9 bases outside the gene matches. This CDR3 is CSAKGGIVEAFF. The CDR3 region has the DNA TGCAGCGCGAAAGGGGGCATTGTTGAAGCTTTCTTT.